This T cell receptor (beta chain) stems from a study of blood T cell repertoires in COVID-19. This CDR3 contains 13 residues. J gave up 8 bases and V 7 bases, and 10 bases lay outside the gene matches. The V gene's germline CDR1 is MNHEY and CDR2 SVGAGI. Produced via immunoSEQ multiplex PCR; TCRdb's table is partial and in-frame only. The sample carries tens of thousands of clones, 80% to 90% recorded once. The receptor was isolated from a woman aged 55-70 years with acute or convalescent COVID-19. The chain couples TRBV6-5 to TRBJ1-2; TRBD1 aligns across 7 bases. Sequencing was performed on peripheral blood. In DNA, the CDR3 is TGTGCCAGCACAGAGACAGGGAATAAGGGCTACACCTTC. It specifies CASTETGNKGYTF.